These 23 T cell receptor beta chains came from one sample sequenced in a study of vaccination effects on CD4 cells after COVID-19. The antigens of these receptors remain unknown. Antigen-specific CD4+ T cells were expanded (with viral peptide pools) by the ViraFEST assay ahead of sequencing. Subsequent to a culture period of approximately 11 days, CD4+ T cells were isolated. It was two doses of either the BNT162b2 or mRNA-1273 vaccine that participants received. The method was immunoSEQ multiplex PCR; TCRdb's version includes in-frame clones alone and lacks a portion of them. The sample yields tens of thousands of clones, 81% seen once. The specimen was CD4+ T cells from PBMCs cultured with HCoV-229E spike peptides, collected after COVID-19 vaccination. Receptor source: a human donor who received a COVID-19 vaccine.

V is TRBV6-2 or TRBV6-3 and J is TRBJ1-3; TRBD1 matches at 7 bases. The CDR3 runs to 16 residues. Losses at the gene ends were 5 bases for V and 5 bases for J; bases not matched to a gene: 12. Germline CDR1 MNHEY, CDR2 SVGEGT. In DNA, the CDR3 is TGTGCCAGCAGTATACCCCGGACAGGAGGAAGAAACACCATATATTTT. Its protein product is CASSIPRTGGRNTIYF.

Here the CDR3 DNA reads TGTGCCTGGAGTGTCTTCCGGACGGCCAAAGCTTTCTTT. Protein sequence: CAWSVFRTAKAFF. The chain joins TRBV30 to TRBJ1-1; no clear D gene. Germline assignment: CDR1 GTSNPN and CDR2 SVGIG (reference sequence). The CDR3 runs to 13 residues. Trimming cost V 0 bases and J 9 bases, with 14 bases left between them.

The table lists this clone with a count of one. Here the CDR3 reads CAITGVRKGTDTQYF. DNA for the CDR3: TGCGCCATAACAGGGGTAAGGAAGGGCACAGATACGCAGTATTTT. The chain is built from TRBV5-1 and TRBJ2-3, with TRBD1 identical over 7 bases. Germline values: CDR1 SGHRS, CDR2 YFSETQ. The CDR3 sequence is 15 residues long. J was trimmed by 1 base and V by 9 bases; bases with no gene match: 11.

The rearrangement links TRBV6-5 to TRBJ1-3, with 12 bases fitting TRBD1. Trimming at V came to 4 bases and at J to 2 bases, leaving 3 bases not matched to a gene. CDR1 and CDR2 from the germline V gene are MNHEY and SVGAGI. This CDR3 has 16 residues. This chain's CDR3 is CASSSRDRGPGNTIYF. The CDR3 coding sequence is TGTGCCAGCAGTTCCAGGGACAGGGGGCCTGGAAACACCATATATTTT.

The chain carries TRBV11-2 and TRBJ1-1; D gene uncertain. The CDR3 totals 16 residues. Looked up from germline, CDR1 is SGHAT and CDR2 is FQNNGV. Trimming removed 5 bases at V and 1 base at J, with 17 bases between. The chain's CDR3 is CASSASSRLRNTEAFF. CDR3 DNA: TGTGCCAGCAGCGCCTCGTCCCGCCTTAGGAACACTGAAGCTTTCTTT.

This chain connects TRBV15 to TRBJ2-1; TRBD1 matches at 10 bases. V lost 5 bases, J lost 8 bases, and 6 bases stayed unmatched. The germline gives CDR1 LNHNV, CDR2 YYDKDF (reference sequence). The CDR3 has 14 amino acids. DNA of the CDR3: TGTGCCACCAGCTTACGGACAGGGGGGGATGAGCAGTTCTTC. Translating it yields CATSLRTGGDEQFF.

The rearrangement links TRBV3-1 (or the pseudogene TRBV3-2) to TRBJ2-5, with D perhaps matching TRBD2 (6 bases). The germline V gene encodes CDR1 LGHDT and CDR2 YNNKEL (reference sequence). The CDR3 spans 14 residues. Trimming took 1 base from V and 3 from J, leaving 9 bases between them. In DNA form, the CDR3 reads TGTGCCAGCAGCCAAGCCGGGGGTAAAGAGACCCAGTACTTC. Amino acid sequence: CASSQAGGKETQYF.

The chain couples TRBV15 to TRBJ2-7, with a tentative D call TRBD2 (5 bases). This CDR3 contains 13 residues. Per germline, CDR1 LNHNV and CDR2 YYDKDF (reference sequence). Trimming took 3 bases from V and 6 from J, leaving 12 bases between them. The CDR3 DNA is TGTGCCACCAGCAGGTCTAGCACCTCCGAGCAGTACGTC. The encoded protein is CATSRSSTSEQYV.

The chain is built from TRBV28 and TRBJ1-1; possible D gene TRBD1, 5 bases. The CDR3 has 16 amino acids. With 6 bases removed from V and 5 bases from J, the gap between germline ends came to 22 bases. The germline V gene has CDR1 MDHEN and CDR2 SYDVKM. CDR3 DNA: TGTGCCAGCAGGGCCCCGGGGTCCCCAGGGAGGACTGAAGCTTTCTTT. Amino acids: CASRAPGSPGRTEAFF.

The chain employs TRBV3-1 (or the pseudogene TRBV3-2) and TRBJ1-2, with TRBD1 identical over 8 bases. Germline-derived CDR1 and CDR2 are LGHDT and YNNKEL (reference sequence). V dropped 4 bases and J dropped 0; count of bases not matched to a gene: 7. CDR3 length: 16 residues. CDR3 residues: CASSPRQGRANYGYTF. CDR3 DNA: TGTGCCAGCAGCCCACGACAGGGGCGGGCTAACTATGGCTACACCTTC.

The chain recombines TRBV14 with TRBJ1-4; the D is unclear. Germline V CDR1 and CDR2: SGHDN, FVKESK. Deletions cut 4 bases from V and 1 base from J, with 4 bases between. This CDR3 is 13 amino acids long. This CDR3 reads CASSRLTNEKLFF. The CDR3 DNA is TGTGCCAGCAGCCGATTAACTAATGAAAAACTGTTTTTT.

This clone was counted only a few times. CDR3 nucleotide sequence: TGTGCCAGCAGCCAGTCCTCTTTGACTGAAGCTTTCTTT. Its translation: CASSQSSLTEAFF. The chain joins TRBV14 to TRBJ1-1, with D hard to call. Between the trimmed V and J ends, which lost 3 bases and 5 bases, there was a span of 10 bases. The CDR3 sequence is 13 residues long. From germline, CDR1 is SGHDN and CDR2 FVKESK.

The chain has TRBV5-1 and TRBJ2-3; 11 nucleotides line up with TRBD2. The J segment lost 4 bases and the V segment lost 6 bases, leaving 4 bases of the junction unmatched. From germline, CDR1 is SGHRS and CDR2 YFSETQ. The CDR3 consists of 14 residues. CDR3 protein: CASNPSGGSDTQYF. For the CDR3, the DNA is TGCGCCAGCAATCCTAGCGGGGGGTCAGATACGCAGTATTTT.

The J gene is TRBJ1-4, the V gene TRBV5-1; 7 nucleotides agree with TRBD1. The germline CDR1 and CDR2 sequences are SGHRS and YFSETQ. This CDR3 comprises 14 residues. V shed 6 bases and J 3 bases; nucleotides not matched to a gene: 5. CDR3 nucleotide sequence: TGCGCCAGCAAGATCGGGACAGCTAATGAAAAACTGTTTTTT. Protein product: CASKIGTANEKLFF.

In its sample, this clone was seen once. The rearrangement joins TRBV2 to TRBJ2-2; perhaps TRBD1 as D (6 bases). Trimming left V 7 bases short and J 1 base short, with 13 bases between. Germline assignment: CDR1 SNHLY and CDR2 FYNNEI. This CDR3 has 15 residues. CDR3 in amino acids: CASNGAGVNTGELFF. Written as DNA, the CDR3 is TGTGCCAGCAATGGGGCAGGGGTGAACACCGGGGAGCTGTTTTTT.

The rearrangement joins TRBV6-6 to TRBJ1-5; 7 bases align to TRBD1. Germline CDR1 is MNHNY and CDR2 is SVGAGI (reference sequence). V was pared by 5 bases and J by 4 bases, with 11 bases of the junction left unmatched. CDR3 length: 16 residues. CDR3 loop: CASSKGGQKVNQPQHF. The CDR3 DNA is TGTGCCAGCAGTAAGGGGGGACAGAAAGTTAATCAGCCCCAGCATTTT.

V gene TRBV3-1 (or the pseudogene TRBV3-2) combines with J gene TRBJ1-5; the D is unclear. CDR1 LGHDT and CDR2 YNNKEL come from the germline V gene (reference sequence). The CDR3 loop spans 14 amino acids. Trimming took 1 base from V and 2 from J, leaving 6 bases between them. CDR3 protein: CASSQAHGNQPQHF. For the CDR3, the DNA is TGTGCCAGCAGCCAAGCGCACGGCAATCAGCCCCAGCATTTT.

V is TRBV18 and J is TRBJ1-2; D is unresolved. The CDR3 loop spans 13 amino acids. Per the germline V gene, CDR1 is KGHSH and CDR2 is LQKENI. V lost 2 bases to trimming and J lost 6 bases, with 10 bases between them. In nucleotides, the CDR3 is TGTGCCAGCTCACCATCCACTTTGGATGGCTACACCTTC. The encoded protein is CASSPSTLDGYTF.

This chain uses TRBV19 with TRBJ1-5; 7 nucleotides agree with TRBD1. The length of the CDR3 is 14 residues. V trimming: 7 bases; J trimming: 1 base; junction bases outside the gene matches: 4. Germline assignment: CDR1 LNHDA and CDR2 SQIVND (reference sequence). In nucleotides, the CDR3 is TGTGCCAGTAAACGACAGGGCAGCAATCAGCCCCAGCATTTT. It translates to CASKRQGSNQPQHF.

The chain joins TRBV18 to TRBJ1-2; 9 positions match TRBD1. The CDR3 has 14 residues. Germline trimming cut 2 bases from V and 6 bases from J; bases unmatched to any gene: 4. CDR1 and CDR2 (germline): KGHSH, LQKENI. The CDR3 is CASSPVRTGDGYTF. The DNA of the CDR3 is TGTGCCAGCTCACCAGTTAGGACAGGGGATGGCTACACCTTC.

The V call is TRBV6-5, the J call TRBJ2-5, with 7 bases aligning to TRBD2. V was pared by 2 bases and J by 5 bases, with 5 bases of the junction left unmatched. The CDR3 spans 14 residues. Germline V lookup: CDR1 MNHEY, CDR2 SVGAGI. CDR3 protein: CASSYRGGEETQYF. In DNA form, the CDR3 reads TGTGCCAGCAGTTACCGCGGGGGAGAGGAGACCCAGTACTTC.

The rearrangement links TRBV28 to TRBJ1-2; D ambiguous. CDR3 size: 12 residues. Per germline, CDR1 MDHEN and CDR2 SYDVKM. V shed 7 bases and J shed 4 bases, with 10 bases lying between them. The CDR3 loop reads CASTSDSYGYTF. Written as DNA, the CDR3 is TGTGCCAGCACCTCGGATTCCTATGGCTACACCTTC.

V and J are TRBV7-9 and TRBJ1-1, with D maybe TRBD1 (5 bases). The CDR3 has 14 amino acids. The V gene's germline CDR1 is SEHNR and CDR2 FQNEAQ (reference sequence). The V end lost 3 bases, the J end lost 5 bases, and 13 bases lay between the germline ends. The CDR3 sequence is CASSFLGPGTEAFF. As DNA, the CDR3 is TGTGCCAGCAGCTTCTTAGGGCCAGGGACTGAAGCTTTCTTT. Looking up the rest from reference TRBV7-9 and TRBJ1-1 gives the full variable domain: DTGVSQNPRHKITKRGQNVTFRCDPISEHNRLYWYRQTLGQGPEFLTYFQNEAQLEKSRLLSDRFSAERPKGSFSTLEIQRTEQGDSAMYLCASSFLGPGTEAFFGQGTRLTVV.